These 20 T cell receptor beta chains came from one sample sequenced in a study of lymphopenia after photon versus proton radiotherapy. Only in-frame clones appear in the TCRdb table, and some are missing; sequencing was by immunoSEQ multiplex PCR. The sample lists approximately 53,000 clones, roughly 90% seen once, with approximately 18% in the top ten. Source: peripheral blood, taken from a patient treated with photon-based radiotherapy. Receptor source: a woman between 40 and 50 years old with cholangiocarcinoma.

CDR3: CAGGTGPETQYF. CDR3 sequence (DNA): TGTGCCGGGGGGACAGGCCCAGAGACCCAGTACTTC. V usage is TRBV6-6 and J usage is TRBJ2-5; 8 bases line up with TRBD1. This CDR3 contains 12 residues. Germline CDR1 reads MNHNY; CDR2 reads SVGAGI (reference sequence). J was trimmed by 4 bases and V by 11 bases; bases with no gene match: 6.

This rearrangement joins TRBV6-1 to TRBJ1-5; D uncertain. CDR1 and CDR2 from the germline V gene are MNHNS and SASEGT. The CDR3 covers 14 residues. V lost 7 bases and J 2 bases, leaving 12 bases between the germline ends. The CDR3 DNA follows: TGTGCCAGCACCCAAGGTACAGGCAATCAGCCCCAGCATTTT. It translates to CASTQGTGNQPQHF.

V and J are TRBV27 and TRBJ1-6, with D maybe TRBD1 (5 bases). Germline CDR1 is MNHEY and CDR2 is SMNVEV (reference sequence). The V and J ends lost 1 base and 0 bases respectively, with 7 bases between them. CDR3 length: 16 amino acids. DNA for the CDR3: TGTGCCAGCAGTTTATGGCAGGGCTCCTATAATTCACCCCTCCACTTT. Protein: CASSLWQGSYNSPLHF.

This chain connects TRBV18 to TRBJ2-7; tentatively, D is TRBD2 (6 bases). This CDR3 has 13 residues. Germline CDR1 and CDR2: KGHSH and LQKENI. V lost 2 bases, J lost 6 bases, and 11 bases lay in between. The CDR3 protein is CASSPGRDREQYF. DNA of the CDR3: TGTGCCAGCTCACCAGGGCGGGATCGCGAGCAGTACTTC.

V gene TRBV5-4 combines with J gene TRBJ2-7; 7 bases are a match to TRBD1. The germline CDR1 and CDR2 sequences are SGHNT and YYREEE (reference sequence). The CDR3 runs 13 residues. V lost 3 bases to trimming and J lost 3 bases; unmatched junction nucleotides: 3. CDR3 residues: CASSSTGIYEQYF. In DNA, the CDR3 is TGTGCCAGCAGCTCGACAGGGATCTACGAGCAGTACTTC.

This clone was recorded once. The V and J genes are TRBV9 and TRBJ2-7; 7 bases are a match to TRBD1. The junction had 4 bases not matched to a gene; V was cut back by 4 bases and J by 6 bases. The CDR3 runs 12 residues. The V gene's germline CDR1 is SGDLS and CDR2 YYNGEE. The CDR3 DNA reads as TGTGCCAGCAGCCAGGGGGAGACCGAGCAGTACTTC. As protein: CASSQGETEQYF.

V usage is TRBV30 and J usage is TRBJ2-7, with TRBD2 matching over 9 bases. With 5 bases clipped from V and 5 bases from J, the junction kept 13 bases outside the gene matches. Germline CDR1 reads GTSNPN; CDR2 reads SVGIG (reference sequence). There are 15 residues in the CDR3. The CDR3 DNA sequence: TGTGCCTGGTCTAGCGGGGACACCGCTTGGGACGAGCAGTACTTC. It yields the protein CAWSSGDTAWDEQYF.

The chain couples TRBV4-1 to TRBJ1-5; no firm D call. The CDR3 runs 14 residues. V was cut by 0 bases and J by 13 bases, with 16 bases left in between. The germline V gene has CDR1 MGHRA and CDR2 YSYEKL. CDR3 amino acids: CASSQEYLGSVQHF. The CDR3 DNA sequence: TGCGCCAGCAGCCAAGAATACCTAGGGTCGGTACAGCATTTT.

This CDR3 is CASSLGGSYYNEQFF. CDR3 DNA: TGTGCCAGCAGCTTGGGCGGGTCCTACTACAATGAGCAGTTCTTC. The chain couples TRBV5-6 to TRBJ2-1, with D perhaps TRBD2 (5 bases). V dropped 0 bases and J dropped 3 bases, with 10 bases sitting between them. The germline gives CDR1 SGHDT, CDR2 YYEEEE. The CDR3 runs to 15 residues. Looking up the rest from reference TRBV5-6 and TRBJ2-1 gives the full variable domain: DAGVTQSPTHLIKTRGQQVTLRCSPKSGHDTVSWYQQALGQGPQFIFQYYEEEERQRGNFPDRFSGHQFPNYSSELNVNALLLGDSALYLCASSLGGSYYNEQFFGPGTRLTVL.

The V and J genes are TRBV7-6 and TRBJ2-1; D gene unclear. V lost 4 bases to trimming and J lost 2 bases, with 6 bases between them. The germline V gene has CDR1 SGHVS and CDR2 FNYEAQ. The CDR3 spans 13 residues. This CDR3 is CASSSSTYNEQFF. CDR3 nucleotide sequence: TGTGCCAGCAGCTCTAGTACCTACAATGAGCAGTTCTTC.

This chain connects TRBV5-1 to TRBJ1-1, with D possibly matching TRBD1 (5 bases). The germline V and J ends were trimmed by 4 bases and 0 bases, with 19 bases remaining between them. The CDR3 loop spans 17 amino acids. From germline, CDR1 is SGHRS and CDR2 YFSETQ. The CDR3 protein is CASSRAGTGALNTEAFF. The CDR3 nucleotides read TGCGCCAGCAGCAGAGCCGGGACGGGAGCCTTGAACACTGAAGCTTTCTTT.

V is TRBV27 and J is TRBJ1-5; 9 nucleotides line up with TRBD1. The CDR3 sequence is 14 residues long. V was pared by 2 bases and J by 4 bases, with 0 bases of the junction left unmatched. Germline V gene lookup returns CDR1 MNHEY and CDR2 SMNVEV (reference sequence). Here the CDR3 DNA reads TGTGCCAGCAGTTTAGGGACAGGGAATCAGCCCCAGCATTTT. It translates to CASSLGTGNQPQHF.

This chain connects TRBV2 to TRBJ2-3; the D is unclear. The V end lost 6 bases, the J end lost 6 bases, and 4 bases lay between the germline ends. The CDR3 is 10 residues long. Germline V gives CDR1 SNHLY, CDR2 FYNNEI. The CDR3 sequence is CASRGDTQYF. CDR3 nucleotides: TGTGCCAGCAGAGGGGATACGCAGTATTTT.

The chain employs TRBV30 and TRBJ1-5; TRBD1 is a possible D gene (5 bases). Germline V gene data show CDR1 as GTSNPN and CDR2 as SVGIG (reference sequence). The CDR3 has 13 residues. Trimming removed 2 bases from V and 5 bases from J, with 10 bases in between. This CDR3 is CAWSTRAYQPQHF. CDR3 bases: TGTGCCTGGAGTACCAGGGCCTATCAGCCCCAGCATTTT.

The V and J genes are TRBV28 and TRBJ2-7; D might be TRBD2 (6 bases). The germline CDR1 and CDR2 sequences are MDHEN and SYDVKM. Trimming shortened V by 4 bases and J by 4 bases, and 14 bases separated the two germline ends. The CDR3 is made up of 14 amino acids. In nucleotides, the CDR3 is TGTGCCAGCAGTTCCCTCGGGGGTGGGTACGAGCAGTACTTC. It is translated as CASSSLGGGYEQYF.

This chain uses TRBV29-1 with TRBJ1-1; a possible D gene is TRBD1 (6 bases). The CDR3 is 17 residues long. The V gene lost 6 bases and the J gene lost 0 bases, with 23 bases spanning the gap. Germline V CDR1 and CDR2: SQVTM, ANQGSEA. CDR3 DNA sequence: TGCAGCGTCCTAACCGACAGGTTCCCCCTCATGAACACTGAAGCTTTCTTT. Protein: CSVLTDRFPLMNTEAFF.

The sample holds one count of this clone. The chain is built from TRBV19 and TRBJ2-1; weak D call: TRBD1 (6 bases). V was clipped by 5 bases and J by 7 bases, with 12 bases between them. Germline CDR1 is LNHDA and CDR2 is SQIVND (reference sequence). This CDR3 region has 13 residues. The CDR3 DNA sequence: TGTGCCAGTAGTTTCGGGCAGGGGAATGAGCAGTTCTTC. It yields the protein CASSFGQGNEQFF.

The V gene is TRBV14, the J gene TRBJ2-1, with unresolved D. The CDR3 is 14 amino acids. From germline, CDR1 is SGHDN and CDR2 FVKESK. The V and J ends lost 4 bases and 4 bases respectively, with 11 bases between them. In DNA, the CDR3 is TGTGCCAGCAGCCGAGTGGAATTATACAATGAGCAGTTCTTC. Encoded protein: CASSRVELYNEQFF.

The chain has TRBV9 and TRBJ2-5, with 13 bases that match TRBD2. J was trimmed by 2 bases and V by 4 bases; bases with no gene match: 5. This CDR3 region has 16 residues. Germline lookup yields CDR1 SGDLS and CDR2 YYNGEE. As DNA, the CDR3 is TGTGCCAGCAGCATGGGGACTAGCGGGGAACAAGAGACCCAGTACTTC. Amino acids: CASSMGTSGEQETQYF.

This clone was counted once. The chain has TRBV10-3 and TRBJ1-6, with D possibly matching TRBD1 (5 bases). This CDR3 spans 14 amino acids. V was trimmed by 6 bases and J by 7 bases, leaving 13 bases between them. Germline CDR1 and CDR2: ENHRY and SYGVKD. DNA for the CDR3: TGTGCCATCAGGGACACGCCAGAAAATTCACCCCTCCACTTT. This sequence encodes CAIRDTPENSPLHF.